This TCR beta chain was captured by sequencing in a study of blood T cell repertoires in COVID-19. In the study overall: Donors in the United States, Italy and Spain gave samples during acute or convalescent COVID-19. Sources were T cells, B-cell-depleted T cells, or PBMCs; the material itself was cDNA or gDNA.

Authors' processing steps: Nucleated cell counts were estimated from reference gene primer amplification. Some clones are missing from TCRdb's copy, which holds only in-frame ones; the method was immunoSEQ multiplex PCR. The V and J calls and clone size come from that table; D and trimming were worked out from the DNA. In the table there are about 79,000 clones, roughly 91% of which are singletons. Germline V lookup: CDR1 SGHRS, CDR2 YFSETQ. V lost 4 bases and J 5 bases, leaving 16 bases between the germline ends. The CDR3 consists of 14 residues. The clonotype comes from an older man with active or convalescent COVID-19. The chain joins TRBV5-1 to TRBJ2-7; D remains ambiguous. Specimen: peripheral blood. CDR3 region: CASSPVPPSHEQYF. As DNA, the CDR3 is TGCGCCAGCAGCCCGGTACCCCCAAGCCACGAGCAGTACTTC.